These 25 T cell receptor beta chains came from one sample sequenced in a study of blood T cells in healthy people across ages. The authors ran a second PCR of roughly 6 to 12 cycles using a sample-barcoded 5' primer and a J-beta primer mix. Via MiXCR, TCRdb re-called the 5' RACE reads, giving one row per CDR3 protein. The repertoire holds 710,000 or so distinct CDR3 sequences, less than 40% seen once, with roughly 15% in the top ten. Input material: blood. These receptors all stem from a woman of 80 years or more in good health.

Regarding this clonotype: A much larger clone lies a single base off, so this may be a read error. V and J are TRBV29-1 and TRBJ2-2; TRBD1 matches at 10 bases. The CDR3 spans 13 residues. The germline V gene encodes CDR1 SQVTM and CDR2 ANQGSEA. Here the CDR3 reads CSVDRGNIGELFF. The CDR3 DNA sequence: TGCAGCGTGGACAGGGGGAACATCGGGGAGCTGTTTTTT.

The chain carries TRBV20-1 and TRBJ2-1, with D perhaps matching TRBD1 (6 bases). The CDR3 contains 14 residues. With 5 bases removed from V and 7 bases from J, the gap between germline ends came to 18 bases. From germline, CDR1 is DFQATT and CDR2 SNEGSKA (reference sequence). CDR3 nucleotide sequence: TGCAGTGCTCCCCCAGCCGGACAGATAAATGAGCAGTTCTTC. Its protein is CSAPPAGQINEQFF.

The rearrangement joins TRBV7-2 to TRBJ2-5, with 8 bases that match TRBD2. Germline lookup yields CDR1 SGHTA and CDR2 FQGNSA. V trimming: 6 bases; J trimming: 11 bases; junction bases outside the gene matches: 11. CDR3 length: 13 amino acids. The DNA of the CDR3 is TGTGCCAGCAGTTTCGGGGGGGCCAATGAGCAGTACTTC. Translating it yields CASSFGGANEQYF.

The chain joins TRBV4-2 to TRBJ2-5; D perhaps matches TRBD2 (6 bases). The J call could be wrong; TRBJ2-7 is a better fit for the DNA end. Germline values: CDR1 LGHNA, CDR2 YNFKEQ. The CDR3 spans 16 residues. The CDR3 nucleotides read TGTGCCAGCAGCCAAGAGATTATGCGCGGGATCGACGAGCAGTACTTC. It specifies CASSQEIMRGIDEQYF.

At least ten counts were recorded for this clonotype. This chain uses TRBV11-1 with TRBJ2-5, with D possibly being TRBD2 (6 bases). V was clipped by 1 base and J by 4 bases, with 10 bases between them. This CDR3 contains 14 residues. CDR1 and CDR2 from the germline V gene are SGHAT and FQDESV (reference sequence). The CDR3 DNA reads TGTGCCAGCAGCTTAGAGGTGGGGGGAGAGACCCAGTACTTC. It yields the protein CASSLEVGGETQYF.

This clonotype was seen ten or more times. The V gene is TRBV20-1, the J gene TRBJ2-4; 7 bases map to TRBD2. V lost 3 bases and J lost 12; bases outside the gene matches: 14. The V gene's germline CDR1 is DFQATT and CDR2 SNEGSKA (reference sequence). The CDR3 has 14 residues. CDR3 sequence reads: CSASAWGGEGDQYF. Written as DNA, the CDR3 is TGCAGTGCTAGCGCCTGGGGGGGGGAAGGGGATCAGTACTTC.

This clonotype was observed many times. This chain joins TRBV20-1 and TRBJ2-5; D is uncertain. The CDR3 length is 14 residues. V gave up 1 base and J gave up 2 bases, with 11 bases separating them. CDR1 is DFQATT and CDR2 is SNEGSKA in the germline V gene (reference sequence). The CDR3 DNA is TGCAGTGCTAGAGTCTCTCTAGGACAAGAGACCCAGTACTTC. Translating gives CSARVSLGQETQYF.

A word on this clonotype: Germline and junction disagree at one end, which may indicate a read error. The chain carries TRBV7-7 and TRBJ2-6, with D perhaps TRBD1 (5 bases). The CDR3 extends over 16 amino acids. CDR1 and CDR2 (germline): SSHAT, FNYEAQ (reference sequence). CDR3 DNA sequence: TGTGCTAGCAGCCCAGGGCGGATGGTCGGGGCCAACGTCCTGACTTTC. The encoded protein is CASSPGRMVGANVLTF.

V usage is TRBV20-1 and J usage is TRBJ2-1, with D hard to call. There are 14 residues in the CDR3. With 2 bases removed from V and 3 bases from J, the gap between germline ends came to 11 bases. CDR1 and CDR2 from the germline V gene are DFQATT and SNEGSKA (reference sequence). CDR3 sequence (DNA): TGCAGTGCTAGATACTGGCATAACTACAATGAGCAGTTCTTC. Its translation is CSARYWHNYNEQFF.

This clonotype has a count of ten or more. The chain combines TRBV7-9 with TRBJ1-4, with D perhaps matching TRBD1 (5 bases). V was clipped by 3 bases and J by 5 bases, with 10 bases between them. The length of the CDR3 is 14 residues. Germline-derived CDR1 and CDR2 are SEHNR and FQNEAQ (reference sequence). Here the CDR3 DNA reads TGTGCCAGCAGCTTGGGGGGGTTGAATGAAAAACTGTTTTTT. This codes for CASSLGGLNEKLFF.

This clonotype was found many times. The V and J genes are TRBV2 and TRBJ2-5; 11 positions agree with TRBD1. V lost 8 bases, J lost 5 bases, and 10 bases stayed unmatched. The germline V gene encodes CDR1 SNHLY and CDR2 FYNNEI. The CDR3 sequence is 15 residues long. This CDR3 is CASGDRGTVRETQYF. The CDR3, as DNA: TGTGCCAGCGGGGACAGGGGGACCGTCCGGGAGACCCAGTACTTC.

Of note for this clonotype: A much larger clone is a single base away; this may be a read error. The chain has TRBV6-2 or TRBV6-3 and TRBJ1-1; TRBD1 is a possible D gene (6 bases). Germline assignment: CDR1 MNHEY and CDR2 SVGEGT. Trimming took off 7 bases at V and 7 bases at J, with 16 bases between the two ends. The CDR3 spans 13 residues. The CDR3 nucleotides are TGTGCCAGCATGACAGCCGGGACAAGTGAAGCTTTCTTT. Its protein product is CASMTAGTSEAFF.

This clonotype was recorded at least ten times. J is TRBJ2-3 and V is TRBV5-1; 8 positions match TRBD2. The CDR3 runs to 15 residues. The germline V gene encodes CDR1 SGHRS and CDR2 YFSETQ. The V gene end was trimmed by 7 bases and the J gene end by 4 bases; junction bases not matched to a gene: 11. Here the CDR3 DNA reads TGCGCCAGCTCGCTGACCGGGGGGGTTTCAGATACGCAGTATTTT. Its translation: CASSLTGGVSDTQYF.

This clonotype showed up many times. This chain links TRBV7-2 with TRBJ2-7; maybe TRBD1 (6 bases). The CDR3 loop spans 13 amino acids. Germline CDR1 is SGHTA and CDR2 is FQGNSA. The germline V and J ends were trimmed by 8 bases and 3 bases, with 14 bases remaining between them. The CDR3 DNA sequence: TGTGCCAGCCGCGAGGGGGTACGCTACGAGCAGTACTTC. Protein sequence: CASREGVRYEQYF.

This clonotype showed up just a few times. The V gene is TRBV7-9, the J gene TRBJ1-1; TRBD1 matches 9 bases. CDR1 and CDR2 (germline): SEHNR, FQNEAQ (reference sequence). The CDR3 spans 17 residues. Trimming cost V 5 bases and J 0 bases; bases outside gene matches: 10. The CDR3 protein is CASSPLVDRGMNTEAFF. The CDR3 nucleotides are TGTGCCAGCAGCCCCTTAGTGGACAGGGGAATGAACACTGAAGCTTTCTTT.

V usage is TRBV7-6 and J usage is TRBJ1-1; TRBD1 is a possible D gene (6 bases). Trimming shortened V by 4 bases and J by 5 bases, and 14 bases separated the two germline ends. Germline V gene data show CDR1 as SGHVS and CDR2 as FNYEAQ. The CDR3 is 14 amino acids. CDR3 sequence (DNA): TGTGCCAGCAGCTACGAGGAGGGGGTGACTGAAGCTTTCTTT. Translation gives CASSYEEGVTEAFF.

This clonotype has just a few counts. Since a much larger clone is just one base distant, this may be a read error. The chain recombines TRBV7-3 with TRBJ2-7; the match to TRBD2 covers 9 bases. The V gene's germline CDR1 is SGHTA and CDR2 FQGTGA. V gave up 5 bases and J gave up 10 bases; unmatched junction bases: 15. This CDR3 spans 15 amino acids. The CDR3 is CASSEAGGSQEAQYF. CDR3 coding DNA: TGTGCCAGCAGCGAAGCGGGGGGTTCCCAAGAGGCCCAGTACTTC. Full variable domain (remainder filled in from reference TRBV7-3 and TRBJ2-7): GAGVSQTPSNKVTEKGKYVELRCDPISGHTALYWYRQSLGQGPEFLIYFQGTGAADDSGLPNDRFFAVRPEGSVSTLKIQRTERGDSAVYLCASSEAGGSQEAQYFGPGTRLTVT.

The sample holds a few counts of this clonotype. The chain carries TRBV30 and TRBJ2-7; D call uncertain. Between the trimmed V and J ends, which lost 1 base and 3 bases, there was a span of 4 bases. The germline V gene has CDR1 GTSNPN and CDR2 SVGIG (reference sequence). This CDR3 region has 11 residues. CDR3 DNA sequence: TGTGCCTGGAGTGCTCTCTACGAGCAGTACTTC. This gives the protein CAWSALYEQYF.

The chain is built from TRBV18 and TRBJ1-5, with D possibly being TRBD1 (5 bases). Trimming stripped 8 bases from V and 3 bases from J, with 14 bases between. The CDR3 spans 14 residues. Germline values: CDR1 KGHSH, CDR2 LQKENI. The CDR3 reads CASHERQYNQPQHF. The CDR3 nucleotides are TGTGCCAGCCACGAGCGACAGTACAATCAGCCCCAGCATTTT.

This rearrangement joins TRBV28 to TRBJ2-7; 7 positions agree with TRBD1. This CDR3 comprises 16 residues. V lost 2 bases and J lost 0; bases outside the gene matches: 7. In germline, CDR1 is MDHEN, CDR2 SYDVKM. The CDR3 sequence: CASSLRTTGPSYEQYF. CDR3 nucleotide sequence: TGTGCCAGCAGTTTACGTACGACAGGGCCCTCCTACGAGCAGTACTTC.

Comment on this clonotype: This sequence may be a read error, since a much larger clone differs from it by one base. The conserved closing phenylalanine or tryptophan is absent in this CDR3, likely reflecting a read error. This sequence joins TRBV9 and TRBJ2-5; D unresolved. The germline CDR1 and CDR2 sequences are SGDLS and YYNGEE. The CDR3 runs to 14 residues. The V and J ends lost 0 bases and 11 bases respectively, with 17 bases between them. CDR3 sequence: CASSVGPTTYGQYL. The CDR3 DNA follows: TGTGCCAGCAGCGTAGGTCCCACAACCTACGGGCAGTACTTA.

The sample holds many counts of this clonotype. The genes are TRBV7-2 and TRBJ2-7; either TRBD1 or TRBD2 may fit D (5 bases each). This CDR3 is built from 16 residues. Germline CDR1 SGHTA, CDR2 FQGNSA. Trimming stripped 4 bases from V and 2 bases from J, with 18 bases between. The DNA of the CDR3 is TGTGCCAGCAGCTGGGCCGGGACCCGGGTTCCCTACGAGCAGTACTTC. This gives the protein CASSWAGTRVPYEQYF.

In its sample, this clonotype was seen many times. The V and J genes are TRBV20-1 and TRBJ2-5; maybe TRBD2 (7 bases). The germline CDR1 and CDR2 sequences are DFQATT and SNEGSKA (reference sequence). The V and J ends lost 3 bases and 2 bases respectively, with 22 bases between them. The CDR3 is 17 amino acids. The CDR3 reads CSASLGRGGGLQETQYF. The CDR3 DNA sequence: TGCAGTGCTAGTCTTGGGCGAGGGGGGGGGCTTCAAGAGACCCAGTACTTC.

The sample holds a few counts of this clonotype. The rearrangement uses TRBV10-3 and TRBJ1-5; 8 bases fit TRBD1. Germline-derived CDR1 and CDR2 are ENHRY and SYGVKD. J gave up 7 bases and V 6 bases, and 11 bases lay outside the gene matches. CDR3 length: 15 amino acids. The CDR3 nucleotides are TGTGCCATCAGAGCAGGGGGCTTGGGGGACCAGCCCCAGCATTTT. It yields the protein CAIRAGGLGDQPQHF.

V usage is TRBV9 and J usage is TRBJ2-2; 9 bases agree with TRBD1. Trimming removed 4 bases from V and 2 bases from J; junction bases left unmatched: 6. CDR1 and CDR2 (germline): SGDLS, YYNGEE. This CDR3 has 16 amino acids. Written as DNA, the CDR3 is TGTGCCAGCAGCATCCGGGGACAGGGAAACACCGGGGAGCTGTTTTTT. Protein sequence: CASSIRGQGNTGELFF.